The subject of this entry is one T cell receptor beta chain. This sample also contains other DNA sequences that code for the same CDR3. The CDR3 spans 15 residues. Germline V gene lookup returns CDR1 KGHDR and CDR2 SFDVKD. V lost 0 bases, J lost 11 bases, and 4 bases stayed unmatched. This specimen comes from a study of blood T cell repertoires in COVID-19. Background on the study: The study drew acute and convalescent COVID-19 samples from the United States, Italy and Spain. Sources were T cells, B-cell-depleted T cells, or PBMCs; the material itself was cDNA or gDNA.

Authors' methods: Estimated nucleated cell counts came from reference gene primer amplification. TCRdb keeps only in-frame clones here, not all; method: immunoSEQ multiplex PCR. V, J and clone size are taken as reported in that table, and D and trimming were inferred from the DNA itself. The repertoire holds tens of thousands of clones, with roughly three quarters as singletons. The source is a woman of 80 years or more with acute or convalescent COVID-19. Input material: peripheral blood. The V call is TRBV24-1, the J call TRBJ2-1; 12 bases are a match to TRBD2. The CDR3 coding sequence is TGTGCCACCAGTGATTTGCGGCTAGCGGGGGGGCAGCAGTTCTTC. This gives the protein CATSDLRLAGGQQFF.